This T cell receptor beta chain originates from a study of shared clonotypes between healthy human individuals. CDR1 and CDR2 (germline): MGHRA, YSYEKL. V gave up 3 bases and J gave up 2 bases, with 14 bases separating them. The CDR3 has 15 residues. This clone has only one observation. Method: immunoSEQ multiplex PCR; TCRdb's copy keeps in-frame clones and lacks some. The sample records around 2,100,000 clones, about 95% being singletons. It was CD45RO-negative cells, positively selected for CCR7, that made up naive CD8 cells, with terminally differentiated effector memory CD45RA+ cells excluded. Sequencing was carried out using naive CD8+ T cells sorted from blood. The V gene is TRBV4-1, the J gene TRBJ2-7; D unresolved. This TCR was recovered from a man between 18 and 29 years old in good health. In DNA, the CDR3 is TGCGCCAGCAGCCAGGTCGTAGGGCCAACCTACGAGCAGTACTTC. It encodes CASSQVVGPTYEQYF.